Listed below are T cell receptor beta chains from one sample, sequenced in a study of early T cells in non-severe SARS-CoV-2 infection. TCRdb reprocessed the 5' RACE reads via MiXCR and lists one record per CDR3 protein. Of fewer than 65,000 distinct CDR3 sequences listed, 9.3% are singletons. The specimen was whole blood. The receptor set was obtained from an adult who was a healthcare worker with PCR-confirmed SARS-CoV-2 infection or an uninfected control (not recorded which). Each CDR3 is given with its conserved first and last residue.

v_gene: TRBV20-1
j_gene: TRBJ2-1
CDR3aa: CSARAGVAGSYNEQFF

v_gene: TRBV29-1
j_gene: TRBJ2-7
CDR3aa: CSAYSGYREQYF

v_gene: TRBV27
j_gene: TRBJ1-6
CDR3aa: CASSSREWNSPLHF

v_gene: TRBV5-1
j_gene: TRBJ2-1
CDR3aa: CASSLVLGGSEQFF

v_gene: TRBV29-1
j_gene: TRBJ1-3
CDR3aa: CSVEDVGSGNTIYF

v_gene: TRBV6-4
j_gene: TRBJ2-1
CDR3aa: CASSDQGQGAASYNEQFF

v_gene: TRBV3-1
j_gene: TRBJ2-3
CDR3aa: CASSPTGTSGRPGADTQYF

v_gene: TRBV4-2
j_gene: TRBJ1-2
CDR3aa: CASSQGRGTYYGYTF

v_gene: TRBV29-1
j_gene: TRBJ2-7
CDR3aa: CSAEAYQREQYF

v_gene: TRBV12-3/TRBV12-4
j_gene: TRBJ2-2
CDR3aa: CASSPSGRKAGELFF

v_gene: TRBV4-1
j_gene: TRBJ2-7
CDR3aa: CASSQAAHSYEQYF

v_gene: TRBV28
j_gene: TRBJ2-7
CDR3aa: CASSLSPGFPYEQYF

v_gene: TRBV28
j_gene: TRBJ1-4
CDR3aa: CATNIGDEKLFF

v_gene: TRBV3-1
j_gene: TRBJ2-1
CDR3aa: CASSSRDSLLGNEQFF

v_gene: TRBV7-9
j_gene: TRBJ1-6
CDR3aa: CASSLYAGVENSPLHF

v_gene: TRBV28
j_gene: TRBJ2-5
CDR3aa: CASTLGTSGETQYF

v_gene: TRBV4-3
j_gene: TRBJ1-1
CDR3aa: CASSQVAGGNTEAFF

v_gene: TRBV7-9
j_gene: TRBJ1-1
CDR3aa: CASSLEGIAFF

v_gene: TRBV29-1
j_gene: TRBJ2-1
CDR3aa: CSPPRQGANNEQFF

v_gene: TRBV7-2
j_gene: TRBJ2-7
CDR3aa: CASRTDTPEQYF

v_gene: TRBV20-1
j_gene: TRBJ1-6
CDR3aa: CSARDQNSPLHF

v_gene: TRBV28
j_gene: TRBJ2-7
CDR3aa: CASSAPGGDSYEQYF

v_gene: TRBV20-1
j_gene: TRBJ1-2
CDR3aa: CSAWEGGYGYTF

v_gene: TRBV28
j_gene: TRBJ1-1
CDR3aa: CASRLQGRAEAFF

v_gene: TRBV12-3/TRBV12-4
j_gene: TRBJ1-1
CDR3aa: CASSLGGAAEAFF

v_gene: TRBV24-1
j_gene: TRBJ2-7
CDR3aa: CATSDRTRLYEQYF

v_gene: TRBV4-3
j_gene: TRBJ1-2
CDR3aa: CASSQDGGGYGYTF

v_gene: TRBV6-2/TRBV6-3
j_gene: TRBJ2-5
CDR3aa: CASSLGGTSGQETQYF

v_gene: TRBV3-1
j_gene: TRBJ2-3
CDR3aa: CASSQDPSTDTQYF

v_gene: TRBV5-1
j_gene: TRBJ2-5
CDR3aa: CASSPQPGNEETQYF

v_gene: TRBV14
j_gene: TRBJ2-1
CDR3aa: CASSQVRGIRSEQFF

v_gene: TRBV7-2
j_gene: TRBJ2-7
CDR3aa: CASSQGAYEQYF

v_gene: TRBV6-5
j_gene: TRBJ2-2
CDR3aa: CASSQGLAGGGRGELFF

v_gene: TRBV5-4
j_gene: TRBJ2-1
CDR3aa: CASSQQGTRNEQFF

v_gene: TRBV19
j_gene: TRBJ2-3
CDR3aa: CASAPGAGTDTQYF

v_gene: TRBV7-9
j_gene: TRBJ1-2
CDR3aa: CASSLEVTDGYTF

v_gene: TRBV24-1
j_gene: TRBJ2-1
CDR3aa: CATSDPRQEQFF

v_gene: TRBV7-8
j_gene: TRBJ2-7
CDR3aa: CASSFGTGPYEQYF

v_gene: TRBV28
j_gene: TRBJ2-5
CDR3aa: CASSLTSGSLRETQYF

v_gene: TRBV7-2
j_gene: TRBJ2-2
CDR3aa: CASSLTYSGSTGELFF

v_gene: TRBV15
j_gene: TRBJ1-1
CDR3aa: CATSRDRGGISASVAFF

v_gene: TRBV7-2
j_gene: TRBJ1-1
CDR3aa: CASSLEAVNTEAFF

v_gene: TRBV5-1
j_gene: TRBJ2-7
CDR3aa: CASSLTSGHEQYF

v_gene: TRBV28
j_gene: TRBJ1-2
CDR3aa: CASCRDGGYTF

v_gene: TRBV12-3/TRBV12-4
j_gene: TRBJ2-1
CDR3aa: CASSFVDIAYNEQFF

v_gene: TRBV4-1
j_gene: TRBJ1-5
CDR3aa: CASSQGQGAQPQHF

v_gene: TRBV9
j_gene: TRBJ1-2
CDR3aa: CASSVSLGTGPEVGYTF

v_gene: TRBV11-2
j_gene: TRBJ2-5
CDR3aa: CASSTGLKETQYF

v_gene: TRBV25-1
j_gene: TRBJ1-1
CDR3aa: CASRHDRANTEAFF

v_gene: TRBV25-1
j_gene: TRBJ2-1
CDR3aa: CASSAQRDSYNEQFF

v_gene: TRBV12-3/TRBV12-4
j_gene: TRBJ2-5
CDR3aa: CASSLELAYAQYF

v_gene: TRBV9
j_gene: TRBJ2-1
CDR3aa: CATSKTGSGNEQFF

v_gene: TRBV28
j_gene: TRBJ2-1
CDR3aa: CASSSSGTYNEQFF

v_gene: TRBV5-6
j_gene: TRBJ1-1
CDR3aa: CASSHLTGPLNTEAFF

v_gene: TRBV6-2/TRBV6-3
j_gene: TRBJ2-7
CDR3aa: CASSYTVEQYF

v_gene: TRBV20-1
j_gene: TRBJ2-4
CDR3aa: CSASIAGERIQYF

v_gene: TRBV5-6
j_gene: TRBJ2-3
CDR3aa: CASSVGRASWYF

v_gene: TRBV4-3
j_gene: TRBJ2-1
CDR3aa: CASSPGALNEQFF

v_gene: TRBV6-5
j_gene: TRBJ2-7
CDR3aa: CASSYSLAGAREQYF

v_gene: TRBV20-1
j_gene: TRBJ2-7
CDR3aa: CSARDQRGWGYEQYF